This T cell receptor beta chain came from a study of blood T cell repertoires in COVID-19. Study-wide context: Material from acute and convalescent COVID-19 was sourced from the United States, Italy and Spain. PBMCs, B-cell-depleted T cells, or T cells were the source of the cDNA or gDNA that made up the material.

Per the original methods: Researchers report that nucleated cell counts were estimated from reference gene primer amplification. The table came from immunoSEQ multiplex PCR; TCRdb's copy has only in-frame clones and leaves some out. V and J calls and clone size are copied from that table; D and trimming were computed from the DNA. The data contain hundreds of thousands of clones, about 83% of them singletons. The germline V gene encodes CDR1 GTSNPN and CDR2 SVGIG (reference sequence). The CDR3 has 14 residues. Trimming cost V 2 bases and J 2 bases, with 11 bases left between them. This sequence originates from a woman in her fifties or sixties with acute or convalescent COVID-19. The rearrangement links TRBV30 to TRBJ2-3; weak D call: TRBD2 (6 bases). The sequenced sample consisted of peripheral blood. CDR3 nucleotide sequence: TGTGCCTGGAGTAAGGGACTCATCACAGATACGCAGTATTTT. This codes for CAWSKGLITDTQYF.